This paragraph covers one TCR beta chain sequence. Its antigen is unidentified. The data derive from a study of cytomegalovirus exposure and HLA in healthy donors. Across the study: Early on, a data release was issued that held roughly 86 million unique TCRs from HLA-typed donors. Study results and limitations: A previous analysis found most TCR beta V segments productive roughly 90% or roughly 30% of the time. Apart from CMV serostatus, no immune exposure information was available. In a later analysis, specific HLA alleles were associated with approximately 17,000 TCR beta sequences at a 0.05 false discovery rate.

The primer mix had 60 Vbeta and 13 Jbeta primers. Clones were read by immunoSEQ multiplex PCR, and TCRdb kept only the in-frame ones, dropping some. This table has 150,000 to 200,000 clones, about 85% appearing once. Germline values: CDR1 SGHRS, CDR2 YFSETQ. V was clipped by 4 bases and J by 1 base, with 14 bases between them. CDR3 length: 15 residues. This rearrangement joins TRBV5-1 to TRBJ2-5; perhaps TRBD1 as D (5 bases). Sequenced input: PBMCs. This sequence was found in a girl between 5 and 17 years old in good health and CMV-seropositive. The CDR3 sequence is CASSRSPTVQETQYF. The CDR3 DNA sequence: TGCGCCAGCAGCCGATCACCGACAGTCCAAGAGACCCAGTACTTC.